This is a list of T cell receptor beta chains from one sample in a study of T cell responses to AZD1222 COVID-19 vaccine. The table came from immunoSEQ multiplex PCR; TCRdb's copy has only in-frame clones and leaves some out. The sample holds some 80,000 clones, 80% to 90% seen once. The source was peripheral blood, collected on day 0 of AZD1222 vaccination. The receptors derive from an adult in good health. CDR3s include the opening cysteine and the closing phenylalanine or tryptophan. D genes are given only for firm matches. Size is omitted from some rows. Given values are once, few, many or a class for expanded clones.

D gene	clone size	V gene	J gene	CDR3 protein	CDR3 DNA
-	-	TRBV5-1	TRBJ2-1	CASSFLQNNEQFF	TGCGCCAGCAGCTTTCTACAGAACAATGAGCAGTTCTTC
-	-	TRBV30	TRBJ1-6	CAWLKGVGNSPLHF	TGTGCCTGGCTCAAAGGGGTGGGCAATTCACCCCTCCACTTT
-	few	TRBV6-4	TRBJ2-2	CASSEGGLNTGELFF	TGTGCCAGCAGTGAAGGCGGATTGAACACCGGGGAGCTGTTTTTT
-	-	TRBV14	TRBJ2-4	CASSLSRSVNIQYF	TGTGCCAGCAGCCTCAGCAGGAGCGTAAACATTCAGTACTTC
-	-	TRBV14	TRBJ1-2	CASSQEWGGYGYTF	TGTGCCAGCAGCCAAGAGTGGGGGGGCTATGGCTACACCTTC
-	-	TRBV6-6	TRBJ1-1	CASSRGQLDMNTEAFF	TGTGCCAGCAGCCGCGGACAGCTAGACATGAACACTGAAGCTTTCTTT
TRBD2	-	TRBV11-3	TRBJ2-3	CASSLFGASGGQDTQYF	TGTGCCAGCAGCTTGTTTGGGGCTAGCGGGGGTCAGGATACGCAGTATTTT
-	-	TRBV5-5	TRBJ1-1	CASSWRVLGENTEAFF	TGTGCCAGCAGCTGGAGAGTGTTGGGTGAGAACACTGAAGCTTTCTTT
-	-	TRBV3-1/TRBV3-2	TRBJ2-3	CASSHTDTQYF	TGTGCCAGCAGCCACACAGATACGCAGTATTTT
TRBD1	-	TRBV30	TRBJ2-7	CAWSPGTALSSEQYF	TGTGCCTGGAGCCCCGGGACAGCCCTTTCGAGTGAGCAGTACTTC
TRBD2	-	TRBV9	TRBJ2-1	CASSVDRGVSYNEQFF	TGTGCCAGCAGCGTAGACCGGGGGGTATCCTACAATGAGCAGTTCTTC
-	-	TRBV5-1	TRBJ1-2	CASSSVKGGGGYGYTF	TGCGCCAGCAGCTCCGTGAAGGGCGGGGGAGGCTATGGCTACACCTTC
TRBD1	-	TRBV2	TRBJ1-1	CASSGRRQGKHF	TGTGCCAGCAGTGGTCGGAGACAGGGTAAGCACTTT
-	-	TRBV5-1	TRBJ2-3	CASSLTLTYSADTQYF	TGCGCCAGCAGCTTAACCCTCACATATTCGGCAGATACGCAGTATTTT
TRBD2	-	TRBV9	TRBJ2-7	CASSVVLSGAGGTYEQYF	TGTGCCAGCAGCGTAGTCTTGTCTGGGGCGGGGGGAACCTACGAGCAGTACTTC
TRBD1	-	TRBV30	TRBJ1-2	CAWELSGTAVPVTF	TGTGCCTGGGAACTCTCCGGGACAGCGGTTCCCGTCACCTTC
-	-	TRBV6-2/TRBV6-3	TRBJ1-1	CASSSPLPAATEAFF	TGTGCCAGCAGTTCTCCTTTGCCAGCAGCCACTGAAGCTTTCTTT
-	-	TRBV5-1	TRBJ1-2	CASSLMERNRLGYTF	TGCGCCAGCAGCTTGATGGAAAGAAATCGGCTCGGCTACACCTTC
-	-	TRBV29-1	TRBJ2-2	CSVVHGTGELFF	TGCAGCGTTGTTCACGGCACCGGGGAGCTGTTTTTT
TRBD1	-	TRBV7-9	TRBJ1-4	CASSSPGQGDGEKLFF	TGTGCCAGCAGCTCGCCGGGACAGGGGGACGGGGAAAAACTGTTTTTT
TRBD1	-	TRBV5-1	TRBJ1-1	CASSSDRGSAEAFF	TGCGCCAGCAGTTCTGACAGGGGGTCAGCTGAAGCTTTCTTT
-	-	TRBV11-2	TRBJ2-2	CASRRSSVTNTGELFF	TGTGCCAGCAGAAGATCCAGCGTTACGAACACCGGGGAGCTGTTTTTT
TRBD1	-	TRBV6-5	TRBJ1-5	CASDRDRAIQPQHF	TGTGCCAGCGACCGGGACAGGGCTATTCAGCCCCAGCATTTT
-	-	TRBV28	TRBJ2-7	CASRLRLGEQYF	TGTGCCAGCAGGCTTCGTCTCGGGGAGCAGTACTTC
TRBD1	-	TRBV9	TRBJ2-3	CASSVYQDRDTDTQYF	TGTGCCAGCAGCGTATATCAGGACAGGGACACAGATACGCAGTATTTT
-	-	TRBV7-8	TRBJ2-2	CASSGRGGTGGELFF	TGTGCCAGCAGCGGGAGAGGAGGGACCGGCGGGGAGCTGTTTTTT
-	once	TRBV7-2	TRBJ1-2	CASSPRGWGNYGYTF	TGTGCCAGCAGCCCCAGAGGGTGGGGCAACTATGGCTACACCTTC